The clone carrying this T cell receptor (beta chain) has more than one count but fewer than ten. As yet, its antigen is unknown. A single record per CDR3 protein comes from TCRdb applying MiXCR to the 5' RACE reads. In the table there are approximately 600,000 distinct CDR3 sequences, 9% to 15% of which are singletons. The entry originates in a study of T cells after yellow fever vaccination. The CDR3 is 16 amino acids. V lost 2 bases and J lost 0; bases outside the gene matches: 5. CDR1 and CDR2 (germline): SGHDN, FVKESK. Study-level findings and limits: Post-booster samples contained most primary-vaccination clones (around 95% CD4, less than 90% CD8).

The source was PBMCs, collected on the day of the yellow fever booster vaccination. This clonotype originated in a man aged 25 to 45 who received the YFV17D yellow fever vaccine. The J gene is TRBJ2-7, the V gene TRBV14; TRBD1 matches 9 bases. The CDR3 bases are TGTGCCAGCAGCCAAAGACCGGGACAGGGCTCCTACGAGCAGTACTTC. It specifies CASSQRPGQGSYEQYF.